This TCR beta chain was profiled in a study of Ad26.COV2.S vaccination and SARS-CoV-2 variants. The protocol was immunoSEQ multiplex PCR, while the TCRdb copy is restricted to in-frame clones and leaves out a portion. The sample records about 350,000 clones, about 87% being singletons. With 1 base removed from V and 8 bases from J, the gap between germline ends came to 6 bases. CDR1 is SEHNR, CDR2 FQNEAQ, per germline (reference sequence). The CDR3 sequence is 12 residues long. Treatment of the sample: 19 received Ad26.COV2.S at low or high dose, single or two shots; 5 received placebo; per-sample allocation not given. Sampling occurred on day 63 after the first vaccine or placebo injection.

The rearrangement uses TRBV7-9 and TRBJ2-1; D ambiguous. Specimen: peripheral blood, collected in a trial of Ad26.COV2.S vaccine versus placebo. The TCR was taken from a person between 18 and 59 years old who received the Ad26.COV2.S COVID-19 vaccine or a placebo. In DNA, the CDR3 is TGTGCCAGCAGCTTAGAAAAGGATGAGCAGTTCTTC. Its protein product is CASSLEKDEQFF.